Listed below are T cell receptor beta chains from one sample, sequenced in a study of Ad26.COV2.S vaccination and SARS-CoV-2 variants. Clones were sequenced by immunoSEQ multiplex PCR, and TCRdb holds only the in-frame ones, with some missing. The table includes about 370,000 clones, approximately 89% detected once. Specimen: peripheral blood, collected in a trial of Ad26.COV2.S vaccine versus placebo. All receptors derive from a person aged 18-60 years who received the Ad26.COV2.S COVID-19 vaccine or a placebo. CDR3s include the opening cysteine and the closing phenylalanine or tryptophan. The D gene is left open where the match is weak. Size tells how often a clone was seen (once, few, many) or the class of an expanded clone, and some rows leave it out.

D gene	V gene	J gene	clone size	CDR3 DNA	CDR3 protein
TRBD1	TRBV4-3	TRBJ2-5	NA	TGCGCCAGCAGCCAAGACCTGGGACAGAAAGAGACCCAGTACTTC	CASSQDLGQKETQYF
NA	TRBV5-1	TRBJ2-1	few	TGCGCCAGCAGCTTGGGCAGCTTCTCCTACAATGAGCAGTTCTTC	CASSLGSFSYNEQFF
NA	TRBV28	TRBJ1-5	once	TGTGCCAGCAGAACAGGGAGGAATCAGCCCCAGCATTTT	CASRTGRNQPQHF
NA	TRBV6-6	TRBJ1-5	once	TGTGCCAGCAGTTCCACAGGCCTTCAGCCCCAGCATTTT	CASSSTGLQPQHF
NA	TRBV27	TRBJ2-2	NA	TGTGCCAGCAGTTCCTCAGGGGCCGGGGAGCTGTTTTTT	CASSSSGAGELFF
TRBD2	TRBV11-2	TRBJ2-1	NA	TGTGCCAGCAGCTTAACGGGACTAGTTTTCAATGAGCAGTTCTTC	CASSLTGLVFNEQFF
NA	TRBV18	TRBJ2-7	NA	TGTGCCAGTTCTCCTGCTAACTGGGGTGAGCAGTACTTC	CASSPANWGEQYF
NA	TRBV6-6	TRBJ2-2	NA	TGTGCCAGCAGTTACGCCCGGGGATCCGGGGAGCTGTTTTTT	CASSYARGSGELFF
NA	TRBV20-1	TRBJ1-2	NA	TGCAGTGCTTACAAGGACTATGGCTACACCTTC	CSAYKDYGYTF
TRBD2	TRBV27	TRBJ2-3	NA	TGTGCCAGCAGTCCGTTAGCGGGAGCAGATACGCAGTATTTT	CASSPLAGADTQYF
TRBD2	TRBV5-1	TRBJ2-2	NA	TGCGCCAGCACCTGGCGGGAGATCGCCGGGGAGCTGTTTTTT	CASTWREIAGELFF
TRBD2	TRBV14	TRBJ2-2	NA	TGTGCCAGCAGCCAAGATCATCCAGGACTAGTGAACACCGGGGAGCTGTTTTTT	CASSQDHPGLVNTGELFF
NA	TRBV20-1	TRBJ1-1	NA	TGCAGTGCTCGACCCAACACTGAAGCTTTCTTT	CSARPNTEAFF
TRBD1	TRBV2	TRBJ2-5	NA	TGTGCCAGCAAGGGGACAGGGGAACAGACCCAGTACTTC	CASKGTGEQTQYF
TRBD1	TRBV18	TRBJ1-2	NA	TGTGCCAGCTCACAACCTACAGGGGTACGCTATGGCTACACCTTC	CASSQPTGVRYGYTF
NA	TRBV5-6	TRBJ2-6	NA	TGTGCCAGCAGCTTCTGGGGGCGGTCTGGGGCCAACGTCCTGACTTTC	CASSFWGRSGANVLTF
TRBD2	TRBV10-3	TRBJ2-3	NA	TGTGCCATCAGTGAGCCCCCGTTCCCAGCGGGAGTATCAGATACGCAGTATTTT	CAISEPPFPAGVSDTQYF
NA	TRBV6-2/TRBV6-3	TRBJ2-5	NA	TGTGCCAGCAGTTACTCGGTTAGCAGGTACCAAGAGACCCAGTACTTC	CASSYSVSRYQETQYF
TRBD1	TRBV7-2	TRBJ2-4	NA	TGTGCCAGCAGCTCCTCATCCGGGACAGGAAACATTCAGTACTTC	CASSSSSGTGNIQYF
TRBD1	TRBV30	TRBJ1-1	NA	TGTGCCTGGACCAATACAGGGGCGAGCGCTGAAGCTTTCTTT	CAWTNTGASAEAFF
TRBD2	TRBV28	TRBJ2-3	NA	TGTGCCAGCAGGATCGGAGGCGGGAGAAACACAGATACGCAGTATTTT	CASRIGGGRNTDTQYF
NA	TRBV10-1	TRBJ2-7	NA	TGCGCCCCGGAGGGGCTGTTCGCCCGCGAGCAGTACTTC	CAPEGLFAREQYF
NA	TRBV5-1	TRBJ2-5	NA	TGCGCCAGCAGCCCCAACAGGACTCCAGGCACCCAGTACTTC	CASSPNRTPGTQYF
NA	TRBV5-6	TRBJ2-3	NA	TGTGCCAGCAGCCCTCTAAGCGGATCCACAAATACGCAGTATTTT	CASSPLSGSTNTQYF
NA	TRBV6-5	TRBJ1-6	NA	TGTGCCAGCAGTTACTCGCCAGGCTCCTATAATTCACCCCTCCACTTT	CASSYSPGSYNSPLHF